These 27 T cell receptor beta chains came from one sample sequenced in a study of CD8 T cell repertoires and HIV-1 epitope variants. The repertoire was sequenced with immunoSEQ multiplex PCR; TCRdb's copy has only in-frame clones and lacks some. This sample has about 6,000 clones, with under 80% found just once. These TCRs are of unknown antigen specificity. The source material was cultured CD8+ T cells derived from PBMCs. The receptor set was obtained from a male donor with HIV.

The CDR3 DNA reads TGTGCCATCAGGACAGGGGGCCGAGACAATGAGCAGTTCTTC. This codes for CAIRTGGRDNEQFF. J is TRBJ2-1 and V is TRBV10-3; TRBD1 matches 10 bases. CDR3 length: 14 residues. Trimming cost V 6 bases and J 5 bases; bases outside gene matches: 4. CDR1 and CDR2 from the germline V gene are ENHRY and SYGVKD.

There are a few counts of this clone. CDR3 sequence (DNA): TGCGCCAGCAGCTTATCGACAAGCTACGAGCAGTACTTC. Amino acid sequence: CASSLSTSYEQYF. This chain uses TRBV5-1 with TRBJ2-7; D remains ambiguous. Trimming removed 2 bases at V and 3 bases at J, with 9 bases between. Germline CDR1 reads SGHRS; CDR2 reads YFSETQ. The CDR3 runs 13 residues.

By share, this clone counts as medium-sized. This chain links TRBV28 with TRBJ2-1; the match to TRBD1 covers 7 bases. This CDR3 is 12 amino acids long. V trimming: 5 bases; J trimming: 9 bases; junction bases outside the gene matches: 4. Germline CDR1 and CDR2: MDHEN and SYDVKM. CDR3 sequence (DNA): TGTGCCAGCAGTCCAGGGGGAAGTGAGCAGTTCTTC. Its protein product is CASSPGGSEQFF. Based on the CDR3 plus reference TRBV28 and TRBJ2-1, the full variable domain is DVKVTQSSRYLVKRTGEKVFLECVQDMDHENMFWYRQDPGLGLRLIYFSYDVKMKEKGDIPEGYSVSREKKERFSLILESASTNQTSMYLCASSPGGSEQFFGPGTRLTVL.

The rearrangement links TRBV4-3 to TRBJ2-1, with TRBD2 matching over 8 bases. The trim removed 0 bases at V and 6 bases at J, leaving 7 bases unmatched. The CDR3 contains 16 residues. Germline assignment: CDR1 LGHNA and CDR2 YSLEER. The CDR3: CASSQDPAGASNEQFF. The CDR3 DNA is TGCGCCAGCAGCCAAGACCCAGCGGGGGCCTCCAATGAGCAGTTCTTC.

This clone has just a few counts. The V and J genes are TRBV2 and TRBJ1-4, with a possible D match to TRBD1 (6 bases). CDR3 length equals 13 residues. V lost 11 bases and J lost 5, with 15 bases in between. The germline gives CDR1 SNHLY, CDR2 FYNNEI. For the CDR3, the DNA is TGTGCCTGGGGGGGGCAGACCAATGAAAAACTGTTTTTT. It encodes CAWGGQTNEKLFF.

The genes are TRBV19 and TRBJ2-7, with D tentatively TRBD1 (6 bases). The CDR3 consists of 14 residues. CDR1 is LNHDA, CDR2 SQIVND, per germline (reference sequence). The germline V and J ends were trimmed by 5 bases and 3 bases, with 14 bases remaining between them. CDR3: CASSADSQFYEQYF. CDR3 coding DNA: TGTGCCAGTAGTGCGGACAGCCAGTTCTACGAGCAGTACTTC.

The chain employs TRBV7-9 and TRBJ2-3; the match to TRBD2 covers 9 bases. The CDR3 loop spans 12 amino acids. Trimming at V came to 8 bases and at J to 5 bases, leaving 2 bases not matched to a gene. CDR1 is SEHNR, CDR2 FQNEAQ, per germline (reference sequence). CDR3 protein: CASQAGGDTQYF. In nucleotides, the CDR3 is TGTGCCAGCCAAGCGGGGGGAGATACGCAGTATTTT.

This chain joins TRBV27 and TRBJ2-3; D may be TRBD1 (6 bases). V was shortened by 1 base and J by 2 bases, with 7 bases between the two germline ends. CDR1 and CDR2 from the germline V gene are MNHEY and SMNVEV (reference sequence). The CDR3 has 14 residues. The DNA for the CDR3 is TGTGCCAGCAGTTTATACAGGGACACAGATACGCAGTATTTT. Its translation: CASSLYRDTDTQYF.

The CDR3 protein is CATGTGSYEQYF. As DNA, the CDR3 is TGTGCCACCGGGACAGGCTCCTACGAGCAGTACTTC. The chain joins TRBV10-3 to TRBJ2-5; 8 positions agree with TRBD1. The J call is uncertain, as TRBJ2-7 better fits the DNA end. The CDR3 is made up of 12 amino acids. CDR1 ENHRY and CDR2 SYGVKD come from the germline V gene.

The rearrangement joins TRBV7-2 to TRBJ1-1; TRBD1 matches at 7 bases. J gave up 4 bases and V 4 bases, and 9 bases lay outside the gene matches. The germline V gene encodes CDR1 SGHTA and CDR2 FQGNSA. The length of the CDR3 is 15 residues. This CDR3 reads CASSSQLGGVTEAFF. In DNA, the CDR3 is TGTGCCAGCAGCTCCCAGCTAGGGGGCGTCACTGAAGCTTTCTTT.

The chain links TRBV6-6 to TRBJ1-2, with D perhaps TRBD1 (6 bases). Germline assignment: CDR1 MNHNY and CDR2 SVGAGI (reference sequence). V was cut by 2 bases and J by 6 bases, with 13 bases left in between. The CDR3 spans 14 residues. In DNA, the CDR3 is TGTGCCAGCAGTTACGGGGGGCGCACAAATGGCTACACCTTC. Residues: CASSYGGRTNGYTF.

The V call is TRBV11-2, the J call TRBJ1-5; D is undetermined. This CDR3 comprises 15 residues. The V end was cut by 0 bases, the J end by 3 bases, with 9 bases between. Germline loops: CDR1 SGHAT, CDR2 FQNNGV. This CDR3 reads CASSLDRQVNQPQHF. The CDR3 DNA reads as TGTGCCAGCAGCTTAGATCGGCAAGTCAATCAGCCCCAGCATTTT. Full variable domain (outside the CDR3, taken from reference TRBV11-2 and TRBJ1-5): EAGVAQSPRYKIIEKRQSVAFWCNPISGHATLYWYQQILGQGPKLLIQFQNNGVVDDSQLPKDRFSAERLKGVDSTLKIQPAKLEDSAVYLCASSLDRQVNQPQHFGDGTRLSIL.

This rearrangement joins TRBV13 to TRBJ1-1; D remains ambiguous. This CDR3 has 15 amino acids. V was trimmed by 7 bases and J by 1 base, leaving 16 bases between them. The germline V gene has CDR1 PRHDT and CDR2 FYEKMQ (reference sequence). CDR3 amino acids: CASTIREERNTEAFF. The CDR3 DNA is TGTGCCAGCACCATAAGGGAAGAGAGGAACACTGAAGCTTTCTTT.

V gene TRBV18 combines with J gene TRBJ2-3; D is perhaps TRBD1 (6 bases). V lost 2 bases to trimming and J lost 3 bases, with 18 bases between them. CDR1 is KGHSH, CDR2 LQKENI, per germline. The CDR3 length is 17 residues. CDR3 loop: CASSPYGQLERTDTQYF. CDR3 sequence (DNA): TGTGCCAGCTCACCATACGGACAGTTGGAAAGGACAGATACGCAGTATTTT.

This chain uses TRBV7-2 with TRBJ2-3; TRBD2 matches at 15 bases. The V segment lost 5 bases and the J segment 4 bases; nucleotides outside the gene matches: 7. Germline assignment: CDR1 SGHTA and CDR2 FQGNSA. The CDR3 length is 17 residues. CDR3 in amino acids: CASSVSGLAGGADTQYF. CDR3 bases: TGTGCCAGCAGCGTATCGGGACTAGCGGGGGGCGCAGATACGCAGTATTTT.

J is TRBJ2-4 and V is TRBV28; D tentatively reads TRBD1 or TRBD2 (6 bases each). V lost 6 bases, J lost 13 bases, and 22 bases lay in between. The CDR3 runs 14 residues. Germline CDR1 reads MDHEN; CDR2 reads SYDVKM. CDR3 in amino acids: CASRPPRGTLSQYF. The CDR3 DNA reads TGTGCCAGCAGGCCTCCCCGCGGGACACTCTCCCAGTACTTC.

The CDR3 reads CASSLVRGGAGYF. The CDR3 nucleotides are TGTGCCAGCAGCTTGGTACGCGGGGGGGCCGGTTATTTT. The rearrangement joins TRBV5-6 to TRBJ2-3, with 9 bases that match TRBD2. V lost 0 bases to trimming and J lost 15 bases; unmatched junction nucleotides: 8. The CDR3 contains 13 residues. Germline CDR1 reads SGHDT; CDR2 reads YYEEEE.

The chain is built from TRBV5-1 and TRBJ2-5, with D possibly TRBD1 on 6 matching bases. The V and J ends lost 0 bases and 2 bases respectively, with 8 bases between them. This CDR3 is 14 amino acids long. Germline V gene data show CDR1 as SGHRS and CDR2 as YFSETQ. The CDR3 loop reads CASSLAGQQETQYF. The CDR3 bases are TGCGCCAGCAGCTTGGCCGGACAGCAAGAGACCCAGTACTTC.

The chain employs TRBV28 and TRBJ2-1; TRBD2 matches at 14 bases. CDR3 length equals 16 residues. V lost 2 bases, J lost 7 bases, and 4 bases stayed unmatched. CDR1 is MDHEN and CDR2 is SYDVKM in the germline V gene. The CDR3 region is CASSLETSGGANEQFF. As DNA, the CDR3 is TGTGCCAGCAGTTTAGAGACTAGCGGGGGGGCGAATGAGCAGTTCTTC. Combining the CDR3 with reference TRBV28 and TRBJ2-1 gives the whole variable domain DVKVTQSSRYLVKRTGEKVFLECVQDMDHENMFWYRQDPGLGLRLIYFSYDVKMKEKGDIPEGYSVSREKKERFSLILESASTNQTSMYLCASSLETSGGANEQFFGPGTRLTVL.

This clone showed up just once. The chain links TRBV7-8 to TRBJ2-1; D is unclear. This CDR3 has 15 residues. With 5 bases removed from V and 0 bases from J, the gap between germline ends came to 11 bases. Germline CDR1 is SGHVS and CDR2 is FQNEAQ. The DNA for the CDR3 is TGTGCCAGCAGCCCTGGGTTGGCCTCCTACAATGAGCAGTTCTTC. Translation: CASSPGLASYNEQFF.

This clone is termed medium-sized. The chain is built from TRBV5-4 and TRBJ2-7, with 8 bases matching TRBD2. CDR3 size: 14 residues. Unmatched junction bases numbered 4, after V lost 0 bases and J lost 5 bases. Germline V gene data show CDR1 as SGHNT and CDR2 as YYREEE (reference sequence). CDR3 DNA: TGTGCCAGCAGCTTGGGCGGGGGGAACAACGAGCAGTACTTC. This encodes CASSLGGGNNEQYF.

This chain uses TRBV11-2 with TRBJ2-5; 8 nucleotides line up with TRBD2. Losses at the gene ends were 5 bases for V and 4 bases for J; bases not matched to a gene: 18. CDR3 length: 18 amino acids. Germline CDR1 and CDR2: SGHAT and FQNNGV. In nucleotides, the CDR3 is TGTGCCAGCAGCGTCCGGACGCTTATGGCGGGAGGCCCAGAGACCCAGTACTTC. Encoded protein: CASSVRTLMAGGPETQYF.

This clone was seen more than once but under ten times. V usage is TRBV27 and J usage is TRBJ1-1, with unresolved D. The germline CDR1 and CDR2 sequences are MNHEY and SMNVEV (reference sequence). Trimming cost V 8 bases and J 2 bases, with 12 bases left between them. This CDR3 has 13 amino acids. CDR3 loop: CASRSILNTEAFF. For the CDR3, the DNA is TGTGCCAGCCGGAGTATCTTAAACACTGAAGCTTTCTTT.

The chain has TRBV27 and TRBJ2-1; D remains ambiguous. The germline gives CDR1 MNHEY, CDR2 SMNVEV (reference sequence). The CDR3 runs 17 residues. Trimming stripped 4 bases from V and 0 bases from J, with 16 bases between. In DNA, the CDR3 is TGTGCCAGCAGTTACGTAACATCCATGAGCTCCTACAATGAGCAGTTCTTC. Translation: CASSYVTSMSSYNEQFF.

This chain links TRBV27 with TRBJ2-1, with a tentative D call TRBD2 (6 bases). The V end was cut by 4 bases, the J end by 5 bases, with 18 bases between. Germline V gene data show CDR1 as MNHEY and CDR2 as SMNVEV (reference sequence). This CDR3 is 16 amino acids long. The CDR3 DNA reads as TGTGCCAGCAGTTCATTGGTAGGAGGGCCGCACAATGAGCAGTTCTTC. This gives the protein CASSSLVGGPHNEQFF.

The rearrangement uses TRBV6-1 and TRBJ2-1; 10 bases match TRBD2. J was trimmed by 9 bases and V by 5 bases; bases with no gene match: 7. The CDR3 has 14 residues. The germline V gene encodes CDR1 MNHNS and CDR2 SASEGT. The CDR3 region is CASSSSGRFTEQFF. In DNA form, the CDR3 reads TGTGCCAGCAGTTCTAGCGGGAGATTCACTGAGCAGTTCTTC.

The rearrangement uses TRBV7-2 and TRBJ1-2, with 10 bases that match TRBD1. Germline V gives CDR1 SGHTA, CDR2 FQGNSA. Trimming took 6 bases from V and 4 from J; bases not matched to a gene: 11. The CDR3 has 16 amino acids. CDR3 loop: CASSTIRDRGTYGYTF. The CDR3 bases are TGTGCCAGCAGTACTATACGGGACAGGGGAACCTATGGCTACACCTTC.